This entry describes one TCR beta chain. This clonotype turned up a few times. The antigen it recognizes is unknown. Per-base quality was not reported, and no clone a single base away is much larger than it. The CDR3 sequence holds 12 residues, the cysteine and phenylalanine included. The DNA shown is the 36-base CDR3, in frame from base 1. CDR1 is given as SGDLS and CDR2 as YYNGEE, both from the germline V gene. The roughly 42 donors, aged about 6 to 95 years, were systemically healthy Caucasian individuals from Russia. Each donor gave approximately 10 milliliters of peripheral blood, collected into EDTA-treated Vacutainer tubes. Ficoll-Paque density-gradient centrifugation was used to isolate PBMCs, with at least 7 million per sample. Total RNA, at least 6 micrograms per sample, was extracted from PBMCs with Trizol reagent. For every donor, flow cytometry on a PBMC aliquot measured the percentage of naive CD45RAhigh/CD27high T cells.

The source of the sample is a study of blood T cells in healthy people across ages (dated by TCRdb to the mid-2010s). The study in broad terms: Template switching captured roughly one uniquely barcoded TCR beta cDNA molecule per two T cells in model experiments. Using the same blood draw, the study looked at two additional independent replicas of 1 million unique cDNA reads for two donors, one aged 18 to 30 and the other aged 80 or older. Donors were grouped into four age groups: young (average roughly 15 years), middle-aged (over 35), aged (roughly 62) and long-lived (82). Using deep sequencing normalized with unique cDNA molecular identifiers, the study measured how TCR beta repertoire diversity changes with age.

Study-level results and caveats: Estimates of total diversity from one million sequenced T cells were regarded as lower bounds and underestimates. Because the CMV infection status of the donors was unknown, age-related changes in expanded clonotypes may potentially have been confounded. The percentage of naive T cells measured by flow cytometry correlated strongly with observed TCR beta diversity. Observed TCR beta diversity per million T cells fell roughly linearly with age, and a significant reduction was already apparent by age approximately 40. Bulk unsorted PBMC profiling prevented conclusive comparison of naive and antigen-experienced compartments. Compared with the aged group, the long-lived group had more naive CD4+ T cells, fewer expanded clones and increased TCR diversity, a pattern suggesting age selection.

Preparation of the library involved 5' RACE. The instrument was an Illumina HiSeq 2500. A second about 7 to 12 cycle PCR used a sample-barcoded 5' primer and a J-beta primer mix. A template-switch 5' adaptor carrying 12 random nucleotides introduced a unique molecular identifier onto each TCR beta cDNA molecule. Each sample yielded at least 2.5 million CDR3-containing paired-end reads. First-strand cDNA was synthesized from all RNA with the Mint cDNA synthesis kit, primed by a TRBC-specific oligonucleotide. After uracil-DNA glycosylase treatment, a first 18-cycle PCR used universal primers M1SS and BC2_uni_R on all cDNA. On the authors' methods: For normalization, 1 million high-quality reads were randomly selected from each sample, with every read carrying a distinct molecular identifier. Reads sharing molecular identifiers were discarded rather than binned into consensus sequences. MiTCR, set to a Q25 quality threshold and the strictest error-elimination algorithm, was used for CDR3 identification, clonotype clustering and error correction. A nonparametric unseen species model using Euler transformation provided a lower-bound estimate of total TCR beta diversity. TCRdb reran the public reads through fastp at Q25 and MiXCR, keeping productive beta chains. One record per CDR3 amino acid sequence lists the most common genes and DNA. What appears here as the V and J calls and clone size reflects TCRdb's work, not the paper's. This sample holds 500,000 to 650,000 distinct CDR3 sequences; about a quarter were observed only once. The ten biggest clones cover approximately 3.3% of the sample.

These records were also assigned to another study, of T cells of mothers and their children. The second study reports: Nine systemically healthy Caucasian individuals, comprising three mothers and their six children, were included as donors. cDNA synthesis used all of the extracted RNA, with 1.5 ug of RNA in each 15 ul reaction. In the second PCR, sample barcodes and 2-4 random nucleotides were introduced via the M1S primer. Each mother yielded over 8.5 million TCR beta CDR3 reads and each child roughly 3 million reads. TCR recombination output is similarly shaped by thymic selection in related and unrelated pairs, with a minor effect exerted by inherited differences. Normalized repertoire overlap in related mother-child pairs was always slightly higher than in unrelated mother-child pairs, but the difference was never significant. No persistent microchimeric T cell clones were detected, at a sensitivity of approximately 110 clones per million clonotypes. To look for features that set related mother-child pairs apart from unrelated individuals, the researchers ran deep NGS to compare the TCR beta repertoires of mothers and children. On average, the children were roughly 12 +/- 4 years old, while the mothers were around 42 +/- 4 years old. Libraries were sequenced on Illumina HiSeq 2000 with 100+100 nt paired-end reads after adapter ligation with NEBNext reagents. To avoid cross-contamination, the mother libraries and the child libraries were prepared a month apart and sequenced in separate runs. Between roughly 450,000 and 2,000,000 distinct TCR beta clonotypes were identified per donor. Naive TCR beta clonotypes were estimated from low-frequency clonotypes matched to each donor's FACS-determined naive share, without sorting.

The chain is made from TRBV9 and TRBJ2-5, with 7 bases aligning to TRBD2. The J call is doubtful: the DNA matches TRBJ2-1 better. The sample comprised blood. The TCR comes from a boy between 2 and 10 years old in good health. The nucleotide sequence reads TGTGCCAGCAGCGCGACTAGCCATGAGCAGTTCTTC. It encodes CASSATSHEQFF.